These 4 T cell receptor beta chains originate from one sample sequenced in a study of CD8 T cells in Susac syndrome. After extraction with the RNeasy kit, about 0.5 to 1 ug of the RNA was reverse transcribed using random hexamers. TCRdb re-called the immunoSEQ multiplex PCR reads through MiXCR, storing one row per CDR3 protein. The table records 120,000 or so distinct CDR3 sequences, more than 90% of them present only once. Sequencing input: CD4+ T cells from PBMCs. The receptor source for this set is a human donor in good health.

J is TRBJ1-2 and V is TRBV5-6; D is unresolved. Germline CDR1 reads SGHDT; CDR2 reads YYEEEE. The CDR3 is 15 amino acids. Trimming took off 3 bases at V and 2 bases at J, with 14 bases between the two ends. The CDR3 DNA follows: TGTGCCAGCAGCTCGCCGACACTAGGAAACTATGGCTACACCTTC. Translated, it gives CASSSPTLGNYGYTF.

The rearrangement joins TRBV18 to TRBJ2-2; D call uncertain. The CDR3 runs 15 residues. Looked up from germline, CDR1 is KGHSH and CDR2 is LQKENI. The V end lost 1 base, the J end lost 3 bases, and 9 bases lay between the germline ends. The CDR3 loop is CASSPQKPDTGELFF. The CDR3 DNA follows: TGTGCCAGCTCACCACAGAAGCCAGACACCGGGGAGCTGTTTTTT.

V and J are TRBV7-2 and TRBJ1-5; D call uncertain. In germline, CDR1 is SGHTA, CDR2 FQGNSA. There are 13 residues in the CDR3. V was clipped by 5 bases and J by 7 bases, with 12 bases between them. CDR3 nucleotides: TGTGCCAGCAGCCAGAGCCTCGAACAGCCCCAGCATTTT. Protein sequence: CASSQSLEQPQHF.

The chain uses TRBV5-1 and TRBJ2-7; TRBD2 is a possible D gene (5 bases). In germline, CDR1 is SGHRS, CDR2 YFSETQ. V gave up 7 bases and J gave up 7 bases, with 21 bases separating them. CDR3 length equals 14 residues. Here the CDR3 reads CASGPISGGGEQYF. In nucleotides, the CDR3 is TGCGCCAGCGGGCCTATCAGCGGAGGCGGGGAGCAGTACTTC.